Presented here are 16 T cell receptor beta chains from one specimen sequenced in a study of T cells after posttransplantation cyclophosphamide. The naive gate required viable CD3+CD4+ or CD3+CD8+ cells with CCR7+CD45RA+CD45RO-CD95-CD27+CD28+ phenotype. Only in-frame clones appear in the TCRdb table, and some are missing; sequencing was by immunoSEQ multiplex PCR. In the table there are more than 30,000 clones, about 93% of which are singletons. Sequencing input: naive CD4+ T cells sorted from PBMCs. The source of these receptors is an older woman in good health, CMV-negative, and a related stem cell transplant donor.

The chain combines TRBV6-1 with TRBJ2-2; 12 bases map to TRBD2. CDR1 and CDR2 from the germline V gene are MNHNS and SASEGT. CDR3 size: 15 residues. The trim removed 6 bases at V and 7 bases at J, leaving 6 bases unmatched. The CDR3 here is CASRTSGSGGGELFF. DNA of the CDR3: TGTGCCAGCAGGACTAGCGGGAGTGGTGGCGGGGAGCTGTTTTTT.

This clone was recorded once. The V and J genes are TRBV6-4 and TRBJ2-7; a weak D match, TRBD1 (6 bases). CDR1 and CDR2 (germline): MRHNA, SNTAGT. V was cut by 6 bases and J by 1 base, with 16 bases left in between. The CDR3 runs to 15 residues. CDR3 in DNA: TGTGCCAGCAGCATCGAGGGACATCGGTCCTACGAGCAGTACTTC. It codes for CASSIEGHRSYEQYF.

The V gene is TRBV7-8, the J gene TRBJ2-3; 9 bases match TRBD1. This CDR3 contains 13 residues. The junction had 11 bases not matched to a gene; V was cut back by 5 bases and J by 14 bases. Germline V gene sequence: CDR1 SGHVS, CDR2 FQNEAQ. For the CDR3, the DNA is TGTGCCAGCAGCCCCTTTACAGGGGGCCTGCGGTATTTT. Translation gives CASSPFTGGLRYF.

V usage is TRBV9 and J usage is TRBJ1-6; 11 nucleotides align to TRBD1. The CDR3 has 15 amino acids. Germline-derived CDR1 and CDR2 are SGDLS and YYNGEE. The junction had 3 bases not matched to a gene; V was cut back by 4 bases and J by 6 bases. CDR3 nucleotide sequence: TGTGCCAGCAGCCCGGGACAGGGGGTTAATTCACCCCTCCACTTT. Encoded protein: CASSPGQGVNSPLHF.

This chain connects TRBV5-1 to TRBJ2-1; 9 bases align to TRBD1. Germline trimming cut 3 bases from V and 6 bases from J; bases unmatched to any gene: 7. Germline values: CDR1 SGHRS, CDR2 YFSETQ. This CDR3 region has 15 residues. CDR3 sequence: CASSSGQGHLNEQFF. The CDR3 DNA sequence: TGCGCCAGCAGCTCGGGACAGGGTCACCTCAATGAGCAGTTCTTC.

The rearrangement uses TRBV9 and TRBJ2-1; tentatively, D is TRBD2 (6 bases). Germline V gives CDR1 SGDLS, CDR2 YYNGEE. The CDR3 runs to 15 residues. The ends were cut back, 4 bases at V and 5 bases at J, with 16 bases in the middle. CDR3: CASSWIGGIDNEQFF. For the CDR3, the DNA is TGTGCCAGCAGCTGGATTGGCGGGATCGACAATGAGCAGTTCTTC.

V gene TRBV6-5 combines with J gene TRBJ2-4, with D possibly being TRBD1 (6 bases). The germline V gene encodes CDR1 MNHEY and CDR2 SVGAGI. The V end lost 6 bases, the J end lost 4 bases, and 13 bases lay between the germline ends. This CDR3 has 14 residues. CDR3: CASSRQDLKNIQYF. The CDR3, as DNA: TGTGCCAGCAGCCGACAGGACTTAAAAAACATTCAGTACTTC.

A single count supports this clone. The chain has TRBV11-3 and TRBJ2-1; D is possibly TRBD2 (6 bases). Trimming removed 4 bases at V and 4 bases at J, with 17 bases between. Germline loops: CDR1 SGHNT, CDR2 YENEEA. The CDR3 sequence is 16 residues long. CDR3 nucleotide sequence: TGTGCCAGCAGCTCCACCGGGACTGCCGGTTACAATGAGCAGTTCTTC. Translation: CASSSTGTAGYNEQFF.

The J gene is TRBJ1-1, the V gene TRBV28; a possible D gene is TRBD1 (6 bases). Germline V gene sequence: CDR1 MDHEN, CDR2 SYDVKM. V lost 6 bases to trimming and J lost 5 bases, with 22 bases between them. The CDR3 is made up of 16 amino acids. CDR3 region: CASSSTMGGARTEAFF. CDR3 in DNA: TGTGCCAGCAGCTCTACGATGGGGGGGGCGAGGACTGAAGCTTTCTTT.

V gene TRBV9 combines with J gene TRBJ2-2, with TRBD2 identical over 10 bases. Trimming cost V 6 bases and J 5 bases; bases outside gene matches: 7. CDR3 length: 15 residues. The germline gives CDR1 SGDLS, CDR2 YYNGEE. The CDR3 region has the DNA TGTGCCAGCACCTCTAGCGGGAGAGGTACCGGGGAGCTGTTTTTT. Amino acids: CASTSSGRGTGELFF.

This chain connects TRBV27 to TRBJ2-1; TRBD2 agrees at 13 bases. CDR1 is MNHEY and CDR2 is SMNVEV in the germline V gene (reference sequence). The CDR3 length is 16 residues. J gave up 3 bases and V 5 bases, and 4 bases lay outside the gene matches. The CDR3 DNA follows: TGTGCCAGCAGTCCGCGACTAGCGGGAGGCTACAATGAGCAGTTCTTC. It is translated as CASSPRLAGGYNEQFF.

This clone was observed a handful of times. In nucleotides, the CDR3 is TGTGCCAGCAGCCGCTCGGGGTCAACCCCTGAAGCTTTCTTT. Translating it yields CASSRSGSTPEAFF. The rearrangement uses TRBV28 and TRBJ1-1; D not resolved. This CDR3 region has 14 residues. V was shortened by 6 bases and J by 6 bases, with 17 bases between the two germline ends. Per germline, CDR1 MDHEN and CDR2 SYDVKM.

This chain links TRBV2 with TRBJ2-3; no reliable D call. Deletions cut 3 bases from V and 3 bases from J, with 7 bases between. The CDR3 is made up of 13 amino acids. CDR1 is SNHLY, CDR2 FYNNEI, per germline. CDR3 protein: CASSDGATDTQYF. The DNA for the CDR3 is TGTGCCAGCAGTGACGGAGCAACAGATACGCAGTATTTT.

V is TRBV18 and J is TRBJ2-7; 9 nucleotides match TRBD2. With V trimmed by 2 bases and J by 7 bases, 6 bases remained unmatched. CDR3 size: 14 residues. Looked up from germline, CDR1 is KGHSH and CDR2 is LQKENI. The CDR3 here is CASSPGIAGEEQYF. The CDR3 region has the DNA TGTGCCAGCTCACCAGGGATAGCGGGAGAGGAGCAGTACTTC.

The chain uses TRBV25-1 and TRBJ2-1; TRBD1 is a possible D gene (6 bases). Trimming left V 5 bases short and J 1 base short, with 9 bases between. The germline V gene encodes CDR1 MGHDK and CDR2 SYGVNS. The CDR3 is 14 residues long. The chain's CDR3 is CASSLRGSYNEQFF. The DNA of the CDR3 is TGTGCCAGCAGTCTCAGGGGATCCTACAATGAGCAGTTCTTC. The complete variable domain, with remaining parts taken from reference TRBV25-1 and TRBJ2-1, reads EADIYQTPRYLVIGTGKKITLECSQTMGHDKMYWYQQDPGMELHLIHYSYGVNSTEKGDLSSESTVSRIRTEHFPLTLESARPSHTSQYLCASSLRGSYNEQFFGPGTRLTVL.

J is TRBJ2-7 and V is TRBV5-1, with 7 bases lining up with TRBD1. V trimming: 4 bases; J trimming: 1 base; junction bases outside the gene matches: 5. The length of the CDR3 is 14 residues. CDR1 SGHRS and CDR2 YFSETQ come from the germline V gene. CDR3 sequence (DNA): TGCGCCAGCAGCGCAAACAGGGGTTCCTACGAGCAGTACTTC. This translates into CASSANRGSYEQYF.